This T cell receptor beta chain was retrieved from a study of T cells after yellow fever vaccination. For the study at large: Any fraction with a low cell number was prepared using SMART-Seq v4 Ultra Low Input. Study-wide results and limits: Peak timing came faster in the weaker secondary response, day 5 versus 15.

The germline gives CDR1 DFQATT, CDR2 SNEGSKA (reference sequence). V shed 3 bases and J shed 4 bases, with 12 bases lying between them. The CDR3 is made up of 13 amino acids. This clonotype showed up just a few times. What it binds is unknown. Making TCR cDNA involved 5'RACE template switching, which added UMIs and a universal primer site. TCRdb recomputed calls from the 5' RACE reads with MiXCR, one row per CDR3 protein. The sample lists 300,000 to 400,000 distinct CDR3 sequences; roughly an eighth were seen once. The V gene is TRBV20-1, the J gene TRBJ1-2; D remains unclear. The source was CD4+ T cells sorted from PBMCs, collected 15 days after the yellow fever booster vaccination. The source of this sequence is a man aged 18 to 29 who received the YFV17D yellow fever vaccine. CDR3 amino acids: CSASSGPGYGYTF. The CDR3 DNA reads as TGCAGTGCTAGCTCCGGGCCGGGCTATGGCTACACCTTC.